This T cell receptor (beta chain) was obtained from a study of beta chain features in type 1 diabetes. The sequenced template was cDNA made from the entire isolated RNA. The table came from immunoSEQ multiplex PCR; TCRdb's copy has only in-frame clones and leaves some out. The table includes 900,000 or so clones, roughly a sixth detected once. The CDR3 has 19 residues. V gave up 5 bases and J gave up 9 bases, with 32 bases separating them. CDR1 and CDR2 (germline): MDHEN, SYDVKM. As for this clone: What it binds is not known.

Study-wide results and caveats: TCRB repertoires of naive, central memory and Treg cells appeared more similar among patients than among healthy donors.

This clonotype was sampled from a young woman in good health. The chain carries TRBV28 and TRBJ2-1; D gene ambiguous. Specimen: naive CD4+ T cells from blood. CDR3 in amino acids: CASSPPPEQLGFWSTEQFF. The CDR3 DNA reads as TGTGCCAGCAGTCCCCCCCCTGAGCAGCTGGGATTTTGGTCGACTGAGCAGTTCTTC. Full variable domain (remainder filled in from reference TRBV28 and TRBJ2-1): DVKVTQSSRYLVKRTGEKVFLECVQDMDHENMFWYRQDPGLGLRLIYFSYDVKMKEKGDIPEGYSVSREKKERFSLILESASTNQTSMYLCASSPPPEQLGFWSTEQFFGPGTRLTVL.